This TCR beta chain originates from a study of beta chain features in type 1 diabetes. Reverse transcribing all isolated RNA meant expressed TCRB transcripts were sequenced. The assay was immunoSEQ multiplex PCR, and TCRdb's table has in-frame clones only and misses some. Among some 48,000 clones listed, around 45% were seen once. Comments on this clone: Its specificity is unknown.

The study's findings and limits: There was a moderate but significant shortening of TCRB CDR3s in all four CD4+ subsets of Type 1 diabetes patients. When cDNA is sequenced, cells with high TCR expression could be over-represented.

V was clipped by 3 bases and J by 6 bases; unmatched bases: 9. The CDR3 sequence is 15 residues long. Germline V gene lookup returns CDR1 SGHRS and CDR2 YFSETQ. The single heparinised draw taken from each donor contained about 100 mL of blood on average. This sequence originates from a man younger than 40 with type 1 diabetes. Material: stem cell memory CD4+ T cells from blood. V and J are TRBV5-1 and TRBJ2-4; 7 nucleotides match TRBD1. CDR3 protein: CASSYFGTAGNIQYF. DNA for the CDR3: TGCGCCAGCAGCTATTTCGGGACAGCAGGAAACATTCAGTACTTC.